The 8 T cell receptor beta chains presented below share a single source sample, sequenced in a study of glioma-infiltrating T cells after dendritic cell vaccination. TCRdb keeps only in-frame clones here, not all; method: immunoSEQ multiplex PCR. The profile shows under 100,000 clones, 79% of them singletons. This specimen was blood, taken before dendritic cell vaccination. Receptor source: a human donor with glioblastoma.

This rearrangement joins TRBV28 to TRBJ2-7; possible D gene TRBD1, 7 bases. The CDR3 is 16 amino acids. The V and J ends lost 5 bases and 7 bases respectively, with 24 bases between them. The germline V gene has CDR1 MDHEN and CDR2 SYDVKM. The CDR3 is CASSTKKGALGGEQYF. The CDR3 nucleotides are TGTGCCAGCAGTACGAAGAAGGGGGCTCTTGGGGGGGAGCAGTACTTC.

The V gene is TRBV2, the J gene TRBJ2-5, with D uncertain. Per germline, CDR1 SNHLY and CDR2 FYNNEI. The CDR3 spans 13 residues. V was shortened by 4 bases and J by 3 bases, with 9 bases between the two germline ends. DNA of the CDR3: TGTGCCAGCAGTGTGGTGCTAGAAGAGACCCAGTACTTC. Its protein is CASSVVLEETQYF.

This chain links TRBV6-6 with TRBJ2-3; D is unclear. This CDR3 contains 12 residues. Germline assignment: CDR1 MNHNY and CDR2 SVGAGI (reference sequence). Trimming pared 4 bases from V and 5 bases from J, leaving 7 bases between. The CDR3 DNA is TGTGCCAGCAGTTGGAGAGGAGATACGCAGTATTTT. Its translation: CASSWRGDTQYF.

CDR3 in amino acids: CAISLGQTYGYTF. The DNA of the CDR3 is TGTGCCATCAGTTTGGGACAGACGTATGGCTACACCTTC. This chain uses TRBV10-3 with TRBJ1-2, with 7 bases identical to TRBD1. The CDR3 spans 13 residues. With V trimmed by 5 bases and J by 5 bases, 5 bases remained unmatched. The V gene's germline CDR1 is ENHRY and CDR2 SYGVKD.

The V and J genes are TRBV5-1 and TRBJ1-1; 7 nucleotides match TRBD1. The germline V gene encodes CDR1 SGHRS and CDR2 YFSETQ. The CDR3 sequence is 14 residues long. Germline trimming cut 3 bases from V and 2 bases from J; bases unmatched to any gene: 4. The CDR3 reads CASSSRDSNTEAFF. The CDR3 DNA follows: TGCGCCAGCAGCTCCCGGGACAGTAACACTGAAGCTTTCTTT.

For this clone: The sample has other DNA sequences that encode this CDR3 too. The chain employs TRBV9 and TRBJ1-3; the D is unclear. The CDR3 has 14 residues. V dropped 0 bases and J dropped 0 bases, with 4 bases sitting between them. The V gene's germline CDR1 is SGDLS and CDR2 YYNGEE. The CDR3 DNA reads TGTGCCAGCAGCGTAGGGAGCTCTGGAAACACCATATATTTT. This sequence encodes CASSVGSSGNTIYF.

The chain is built from TRBV27 and TRBJ2-7, with TRBD1 matching over 7 bases. Germline CDR1 and CDR2: MNHEY and SMNVEV (reference sequence). This CDR3 is 14 amino acids long. Germline trimming cut 8 bases from V and 1 base from J; bases unmatched to any gene: 8. The CDR3 DNA reads as TGTGCCAGCTCCGGGACAGCGATTTCCTACGAGCAGTACTTC. Translating it yields CASSGTAISYEQYF.

This clone appeared a single time. The J gene is TRBJ1-1, the V gene TRBV6-1, with 8 bases identical to TRBD1. Losses at the gene ends were 9 bases for V and 6 bases for J; bases not matched to a gene: 9. Germline V gene lookup returns CDR1 MNHNS and CDR2 SASEGT. The CDR3 length is 13 residues. The CDR3 region has the DNA TGTGCCAGTGATGGACAGGGATTGTCTGAAGCTTTCTTT. This gives the protein CASDGQGLSEAFF.